What follows are 15 T cell receptor beta chains derived from one specimen sequenced in a study of cytomegalovirus exposure and HLA in healthy donors. The PCR made use of 60 Vbeta and 13 Jbeta primers. Assay: immunoSEQ multiplex PCR; the TCRdb copy retains only in-frame clones and omits some. The profile shows 30,000 to 45,000 clones, about four fifths of them singletons. Sequenced sample: PBMCs. These receptors were collected from a middle-aged woman in good health and CMV-seronegative.

This rearrangement joins TRBV6-6 to TRBJ1-2; 7 positions agree with TRBD1. This CDR3 is 15 amino acids long. From germline, CDR1 is MNHNY and CDR2 SVGAGI (reference sequence). Trimming took 6 bases from V and 4 from J; bases not matched to a gene: 11. In DNA form, the CDR3 reads TGTGCCAGCAGGTACGGAGCTACAGGGGTCTATGGCTACACCTTC. It codes for CASRYGATGVYGYTF.

The V gene is TRBV7-2, the J gene TRBJ2-7, with unresolved D. Trimming cost V 2 bases and J 3 bases, with 8 bases left between them. CDR1 SGHTA and CDR2 FQGNSA come from the germline V gene. The CDR3 contains 13 residues. CDR3 in DNA: TGTGCCAGCAGCTTAAACCAAAACTACGAGCAGTACGTC. As protein: CASSLNQNYEQYV.

This CDR3 reads CASSYQDTQYF. CDR3 nucleotides: TGTGCCAGCAGTTACCAGGATACGCAGTATTTT. The J gene is TRBJ2-3, the V gene TRBV6-6; D gene unclear. Trimming pared 2 bases from V and 6 bases from J, leaving 3 bases between. This CDR3 spans 11 amino acids. The germline V gene encodes CDR1 MNHNY and CDR2 SVGAGI (reference sequence).

The J gene is TRBJ1-2, the V gene TRBV2, with TRBD1 identical over 7 bases. The V gene end was trimmed by 1 base and the J gene end by 2 bases; junction bases not matched to a gene: 7. The V gene's germline CDR1 is SNHLY and CDR2 FYNNEI. There are 16 residues in the CDR3. This CDR3 is CASSEGPGQSNYGYTF. DNA of the CDR3: TGTGCCAGCAGTGAAGGCCCGGGACAGAGCAACTATGGCTACACCTTC.

This clone was detected only a few times. The chain couples TRBV2 to TRBJ2-2; D might be TRBD1 (5 bases). Trimming pared 5 bases from V and 3 bases from J, leaving 10 bases between. CDR3 length: 14 residues. CDR1 SNHLY and CDR2 FYNNEI come from the germline V gene. CDR3 residues: CASSLVGDTGELFF. The DNA for the CDR3 is TGTGCCAGCAGTTTGGTAGGGGACACCGGGGAGCTGTTTTTT.

The chain combines TRBV7-3 with TRBJ2-2; D might be TRBD2 (6 bases). Looked up from germline, CDR1 is SGHTA and CDR2 is FQGTGA. CDR3 length equals 17 residues. V was trimmed by 3 bases and J by 5 bases, leaving 19 bases between them. As DNA, the CDR3 is TGTGCCAGCAGCTTTGGTGGGACCTCCGCGGGGACCGGGGAGCTGTTTTTT. It codes for CASSFGGTSAGTGELFF.

In DNA form, the CDR3 reads TGCAGCGTTGGGGGGGTTAGAGAGGGCTACACCTTC. It is translated as CSVGGVREGYTF. The chain employs TRBV29-1 and TRBJ1-2; a possible D gene is TRBD1 (5 bases). This CDR3 has 12 residues. CDR1 and CDR2 (germline): SQVTM, ANQGSEA. V lost 4 bases, J lost 8 bases, and 14 bases lay in between.

J is TRBJ1-6 and V is TRBV10-2; the D is unclear. V was clipped by 7 bases and J by 6 bases, with 10 bases between them. Germline V lookup: CDR1 WSHSY, CDR2 SAAADI. The CDR3 has 13 amino acids. This chain's CDR3 is CASTQYPNSPLHF. The CDR3 bases are TGCGCCAGCACGCAGTACCCTAATTCACCCCTCCACTTT.

The chain is built from TRBV18 and TRBJ2-3, with 8 bases fitting TRBD1. Trimming cost V 4 bases and J 2 bases; bases outside gene matches: 5. Germline CDR1 reads KGHSH; CDR2 reads LQKENI. The CDR3 consists of 15 residues. The CDR3, as DNA: TGTGCCAGCTCACGGGGACAGGTAGCCACAGATACGCAGTATTTT. Its protein product is CASSRGQVATDTQYF.

The rearrangement joins TRBV29-1 to TRBJ2-3; 7 bases are a match to TRBD1. Trimming took 6 bases from V and 2 from J; bases not matched to a gene: 8. In germline, CDR1 is SQVTM, CDR2 ANQGSEA. CDR3 size: 14 residues. The CDR3, as DNA: TGCAGCGTCGAAAAGGGGACAGTCACAGATACGCAGTATTTT. Its translation: CSVEKGTVTDTQYF.

The chain recombines TRBV27 with TRBJ2-7; D might be TRBD1 (6 bases). V was clipped by 5 bases and J by 3 bases, with 20 bases between them. The germline V gene encodes CDR1 MNHEY and CDR2 SMNVEV (reference sequence). This CDR3 comprises 16 residues. The CDR3 loop reads CASSPSFGDNFYEQYF. CDR3 nucleotide sequence: TGTGCCAGCAGTCCCTCTTTCGGGGACAACTTCTACGAGCAGTACTTC.

The chain recombines TRBV27 with TRBJ1-4; D is perhaps TRBD1 (5 bases). The V end was cut by 0 bases, the J end by 6 bases, with 11 bases between. Germline CDR1 is MNHEY and CDR2 is SMNVEV (reference sequence). The CDR3 consists of 15 residues. For the CDR3, the DNA is TGTGCCAGCAGTTTATCGTTAGGGGAATATGAAAAACTGTTTTTT. As protein: CASSLSLGEYEKLFF.

The chain has TRBV18 and TRBJ2-7; D might be TRBD2 (6 bases). The length of the CDR3 is 12 residues. Germline V gene sequence: CDR1 KGHSH, CDR2 LQKENI. V was shortened by 3 bases and J by 7 bases, with 10 bases between the two germline ends. The CDR3 sequence is CASSPGGKEQYF. CDR3 nucleotides: TGTGCCAGCTCACCGGGGGGTAAGGAGCAGTACTTC.

The V and J genes are TRBV6-5 and TRBJ2-2; 7 nucleotides line up with TRBD1. The CDR3 is made up of 14 amino acids. CDR1 and CDR2 from the germline V gene are MNHEY and SVGAGI. With V trimmed by 5 bases and J by 1 base, 1 base remained unmatched. Written as DNA, the CDR3 is TGTGCCAGCAGTAGGACAGGGAACACCGGGGAGCTGTTTTTT. Translating gives CASSRTGNTGELFF.

The V gene is TRBV6-5, the J gene TRBJ2-7; TRBD2 matches at 11 bases. The germline V gene has CDR1 MNHEY and CDR2 SVGAGI. J lost 3 bases, V lost 6 bases, and 4 bases had no gene match. The CDR3 has 14 residues. The CDR3 here is CASRRLAGNYEQYF. DNA for the CDR3: TGTGCCAGCAGGCGACTAGCGGGGAACTACGAGCAGTACTTC.